Listed below are T cell receptor beta chains from one sample, sequenced in a study of blood T cell repertoires in COVID-19. Sequencing used immunoSEQ multiplex PCR; TCRdb keeps in-frame clones, though not all of them. This sample carries about 180,000 clones, over 75% of them seen once, and the ten largest clones take 6.5% to 7.5%. Sequenced material: peripheral blood. The receptor set was obtained from a man of 80 years or more with COVID-19, enrolled during active disease. CDR3s include the opening cysteine and the closing phenylalanine or tryptophan. A D gene is named only where the DNA matches it firmly. Some rows have no size entry. The others give once, few or many, or a class for an expanded clone.

>-|TRBV6-4|TRBJ1-2|-
CASSAGPTYGYTF
TGTGCCAGCAGTGCAGGGCCTACTTATGGCTACACCTTC
>-|TRBV2|TRBJ1-6|-
CASSERQGNSPLHF
TGTGCCAGCAGTGAAAGGCAGGGTAATTCACCCCTCCACTTT
>-|TRBV28|TRBJ1-5|-
CASSPRQGNQPQHF
TGTGCCAGCAGTCCTCGACAGGGCAATCAGCCCCAGCATTTT
>-|TRBV11-2|TRBJ2-5|TRBD1
CASSLRDREWETQYF
TGTGCCAGCAGCTTACGGGACAGGGAGTGGGAGACCCAGTACTTC
>-|TRBV20-1|TRBJ1-1|-
CSATGFESFF
TGCAGTGCTACAGGGTTTGAGTCTTTCTTT
>-|TRBV11-2|TRBJ2-7|-
CASKALEGRQAGEQYF
TGTGCCAGCAAGGCGCTAGAGGGGAGGCAGGCGGGCGAGCAGTACTTC
>-|TRBV7-9|TRBJ1-5|TRBD1
CASSVDRGPYQPQHF
TGTGCCAGCAGCGTCGACAGGGGGCCATATCAGCCCCAGCATTTT
>-|TRBV18|TRBJ2-1|TRBD2
CASSPVGGSSYNEQFF
TGTGCCAGCTCACCGGTCGGGGGGAGCTCCTACAATGAGCAGTTCTTC
>-|TRBV7-9|TRBJ1-2|-
CASSFGAGYGYTF
TGTGCCAGCAGCTTTGGGGCTGGCTATGGCTACACCTTC
>-|TRBV10-3|TRBJ2-2|-
CAISGGTANTGELFF
TGTGCCATCAGTGGCGGGACAGCGAACACCGGGGAGCTGTTTTTT
>-|TRBV3-1/TRBV3-2|TRBJ1-1|TRBD1
CASTQTRGQWNTEAFF
TGTGCCAGCACCCAAACCAGGGGGCAATGGAACACTGAAGCTTTCTTT
>few|TRBV24-1|TRBJ1-5|TRBD1
CATSDSGQGNNQPQHF
TGTGCCACCAGTGATTCGGGACAGGGTAACAATCAGCCCCAGCATTTT
>once|TRBV6-2/TRBV6-3|TRBJ1-5|-
CASSYFQDWGNQPQHF
TGTGCCAGCAGTTACTTCCAGGACTGGGGCAATCAGCCCCAGCATTTT
>-|TRBV3-1/TRBV3-2|TRBJ1-2|-
CASSQVQGEYGYTF
TGTGCCAGCAGCCAAGTACAGGGAGAGTATGGCTACACCTTC
>-|TRBV7-2|TRBJ1-2|TRBD1
CASSSDRGPYGYTF
TGTGCCAGCAGCTCGGACAGGGGGCCCTATGGCTACACCTTC
>-|TRBV6-5|TRBJ2-2|-
CASRGTLNTGELFF
TGTGCCAGCAGAGGGACACTGAACACCGGGGAGCTGTTTTTT
>-|TRBV11-2|TRBJ2-1|TRBD2
CASSAAGVIYNEQFF
TGTGCCAGCAGCGCCGCGGGGGTCATCTACAATGAGCAGTTCTTC
>-|TRBV2|TRBJ1-4|-
CASSTPWQSNEKLFF
TGTGCCAGCAGTACCCCGTGGCAAAGTAATGAAAAACTGTTTTTT
>-|TRBV7-8|TRBJ2-3|TRBD2
CASGPTAGGAGRDTQYF
TGTGCCAGCGGTCCAACAGCCGGGGGGGCCGGTAGAGATACGCAGTATTTT
>-|TRBV4-2|TRBJ1-2|-
CASTLAGDYGYTF
TGTGCCAGCACCCTGGCAGGGGACTATGGCTACACCTTC
>-|TRBV3-1/TRBV3-2|TRBJ1-5|-
CASSQSVGNQPQHF
TGTGCCAGCAGCCAAAGCGTGGGCAATCAGCCCCAGCATTTT
>-|TRBV18|TRBJ2-7|TRBD1
CASSRDRGSYEQYF
TGTGCCAGCTCACGGGACAGGGGCTCCTACGAGCAGTACTTC
>-|TRBV5-1|TRBJ1-6|-
CASSLDTGGASPLHF
TGCGCCAGCAGCTTGGATACCGGGGGGGCTTCACCCCTCCACTTT
>-|TRBV7-9|TRBJ1-5|-
CASSPGDQPQHF
TGTGCCAGCAGCCCAGGGGATCAGCCCCAGCATTTT